The 4 T cell receptor beta chains reported below all come from one sample, sequenced in a study of CD8+ T cells in alopecia areata. RNA extraction and reverse transcription yielded cDNA as sequencing template. The table came from immunoSEQ multiplex PCR; TCRdb's copy has only in-frame clones and leaves some out. Reported are roughly 1,800 clones, none seen only once; the ten largest carry 25% to 30%. The sample's time point: mouse skin 6 weeks after grafting, around onset of hair loss. Sequencing was performed on skin, taken at week 6. These receptors all stem from a C3H/HeJ mouse with alopecia areata. This strain's MHC haplotype is H2-k.

This clone occurred many times. Gene names denote mouse genes. Coverage ceases 3 residues before the CDR3 finishes, and the germline J gene fills in the end. This chain joins TRBV13-1 and TRBJ1-6; TRBD1 matches 9 bases. TRBJ1-6 qualifies as an ORF whose function is uncertain. The germline gives CDR1 NSHNY, CDR2 SYGAGN. After removal of 5 bases from V and 6 bases from J, the junction contained 9 bases not matched to a gene. The CDR3 is made up of 16 amino acids. CDR3 DNA (partial): TGTGCCAGCAGCGCCCTGGGACAGGGTAGTAATTCGCCC. Amino acid sequence: CASSALGQGSNSP. The CDR3 as a whole reads CASSALGQGSNSPLYF.

As for this clone: A much larger clone differs from this one at a single base, so this may be a read error. Genes and germline come from the mouse. The CDR3 goes on 4 residues after the read ends, and that part is filled in from the germline J gene. The chain has TRBV13-2 and TRBJ1-2, with TRBD1 as a possible D gene (6 bases). The CDR3 extends over 14 amino acids. Per germline, CDR1 NNHNN and CDR2 SYGAGS (reference sequence). The V end lost 5 bases, the J end lost 0 bases, and 11 bases lay between the germline ends. The DNA read from the CDR3 is TGTGCCAGCGGCCGGGACAATGCAAACTCC. Its protein product is CASGRDNANS. The entire CDR3 reads CASGRDNANSDYTF.

On this clone itself: Any gene name here is a mouse gene name. The read gets to within 3 residues of the CDR3 end, and the germline J gene fills in the rest. The chain recombines TRBV1 with TRBJ1-6; D perhaps matches TRBD1 (6 bases). TRBJ1-6 is assigned to the ORF class and has an uncertain function. Germline V lookup: CDR1 NSQYPW, CDR2 LRSPGD (reference sequence). CDR3 length: 14 residues. The ends were cut back, 6 bases at V and 0 bases at J, with 6 bases in the middle. Incomplete CDR3 DNA: TGCACCTGCAGGGACAGTTCCTATAATTCGCCC. It codes for CTCRDSSYNSP. The full CDR3 is CTCRDSSYNSPLYF.

This clone was seen ten or more times. Gene names denote mouse genes. Coverage ceases 4 residues before the CDR3 finishes, and the germline J gene fills in the end. V usage is TRBV29 and J usage is TRBJ2-5; 12 positions agree with TRBD1. Germline V lookup: CDR1 MSHET, CDR2 SYDVDS. This CDR3 is built from 14 residues. The sequenced CDR3 bases are TGTGCTAGCAGTGGGACAGGGGGCAGAGAC. Protein: CASSGTGGRD. The full-length CDR3 reads as CASSGTGGRDTQYF.